The 2 T cell receptor beta chains in this list originate from one sample, sequenced in a study of graft-versus-host responses after intestinal transplantation. Antigens of these TCRs are unknown. The table came from immunoSEQ multiplex PCR; TCRdb's copy has only in-frame clones and leaves some out. The sample holds about 120,000 clones, roughly 96% seen once. Sequenced material: unstimulated CD8+ T cells sorted from spleen or lymph node cells, taken before intestinal transplant. All receptors derive from a human donor who received an intestinal transplant.

The V and J genes are TRBV9 and TRBJ1-1; tentatively, D is TRBD1 (5 bases). In germline, CDR1 is SGDLS, CDR2 YYNGEE. The CDR3 length is 13 residues. The V end lost 4 bases, the J end lost 1 base, and 8 bases lay between the germline ends. CDR3: CASSWGKNTEAFF. CDR3 sequence (DNA): TGTGCCAGCAGCTGGGGGAAGAACACTGAAGCTTTCTTT.

This clone was seen only once. The rearrangement joins TRBV4-1 to TRBJ2-1; the D gene is possibly TRBD2 (6 bases). Per the germline V gene, CDR1 is MGHRA and CDR2 is YSYEKL. CDR3 length: 14 residues. The germline V and J ends were trimmed by 8 bases and 2 bases, with 13 bases remaining between them. The CDR3 DNA is TGCGCCAGCTGTGGTAGCGGTGCCTACAATGAGCAGTTCTTC. Its translation is CASCGSGAYNEQFF.